The 23 T cell receptor beta chains reported below all come from one sample, sequenced in a study of CXCR3-negative and CXCR3-positive naive CD8 T cells. These receptors have no identified antigens. UMI-labeled 5' RACE TRB cDNA libraries were prepared from the cells. TCRdb re-called the 5' RACE reads and gives one entry per CDR3 protein, without DNA. The repertoire table contains around 140,000 distinct CDR3 sequences. Notes on the study in general: For CXCR3-positive naive cells, TRB CDR3s were more hydrophobic than those of CXCR3-negative naive cells.

The sequenced material came from naive CXCR3+ CD8+ T cells from blood. Stated subset: CD45RO-CCR7+CD27+CD95- naive CD8+ T cells expressing CXCR3 (TNR3+). These receptor sequences come from a human donor in good health. Some clones in this sample may be carry-over from other donors' samples.

This chain connects TRBV28 to TRBJ2-7; checking the TCRdb D call of TRBD2 is not possible without DNA. Per the germline V gene, CDR1 is MDHEN and CDR2 is SYDVKM. The CDR3 spans 14 residues. The CDR3 loop is CASNLSGRGYEQYF.

The chain has TRBV4-3 and TRBJ2-3; TCRdb outputs TRBD1, but without DNA this stays unchecked. The CDR3 has 17 residues. Germline V gives CDR1 LGHNA, CDR2 YSLEER. This chain's CDR3 is CASSQLPLTGGTDTQYF.

CDR3: CASSQGGAYEQYF. The V and J genes are TRBV4-1 and TRBJ2-7; TCRdb's D call, TRBD1, is unchecked because there is no DNA. The CDR3 is 13 residues long. CDR1 and CDR2 from the germline V gene are MGHRA and YSYEKL.

The chain has TRBV19 and TRBJ2-1. CDR3 length: 15 amino acids. The germline V gene encodes CDR1 LNHDA and CDR2 SQIVND (reference sequence). The CDR3 loop is CASSILDATYNEQFF.

The rearrangement joins TRBV7-9 to TRBJ2-1; TCRdb's assignment of TRBD1 cannot be checked, as there is no DNA. The CDR3 runs 15 residues. CDR1 and CDR2 (germline): SEHNR, FQNEAQ (reference sequence). The CDR3 is CASSSGTGLRNEQFF.

The V and J genes are TRBV28 and TRBJ2-1; the D call of TRBD2 rests on TCRdb alone, since no DNA is present to check it. The germline gives CDR1 MDHEN, CDR2 SYDVKM. CDR3 size: 14 residues. CDR3 loop: CASSIRLVSNEQFF.

The rearrangement joins TRBV19 to TRBJ2-2. This CDR3 comprises 15 residues. Germline CDR1 reads LNHDA; CDR2 reads SQIVND (reference sequence). This chain's CDR3 is CASSIFTANTGELFF.

This chain uses TRBV3-1 with TRBJ2-7; no DNA is available, so the TRBD1 call from TCRdb remains unchecked. In germline, CDR1 is LGHDT, CDR2 YNNKEL (reference sequence). The CDR3 is 15 residues long. The CDR3 loop is CASSQDSGASYEQYF.

This chain's CDR3 is CASSLLKLAGGPIRETQYF. V is TRBV11-2 and J is TRBJ2-5; the TCRdb call, TRBD2, lacks DNA for checking. The germline V gene encodes CDR1 SGHAT and CDR2 FQNNGV. This CDR3 is built from 19 residues.

This chain connects TRBV28 to TRBJ2-3; as DNA is missing, the TRBD2 call by TCRdb cannot be tested. The CDR3 runs to 17 residues. The germline gives CDR1 MDHEN, CDR2 SYDVKM. The CDR3 loop is CASSLSLAGGFTDTQYF.

This chain uses TRBV7-9 with TRBJ2-1; TCRdb's assignment of TRBD2 cannot be checked, as there is no DNA. Germline lookup yields CDR1 SEHNR and CDR2 FQNEAQ (reference sequence). The CDR3 loop spans 17 amino acids. The CDR3 region is CASSPVLASGRHNEQFF.

V and J are TRBV7-6 and TRBJ2-5; absent DNA, TCRdb's TRBD1 call cannot be checked. Germline CDR1 SGHVS, CDR2 FNYEAQ. This CDR3 comprises 15 residues. Here the CDR3 reads CASSPLDRSQETQYF.

CDR3 region: CSADSGTSGSWAQYF. The genes are TRBV20-1 and TRBJ2-5; TCRdb's D call, TRBD2, is unchecked because there is no DNA. Germline V gives CDR1 DFQATT, CDR2 SNEGSKA (reference sequence). This CDR3 is built from 15 residues.

The CDR3 loop reads CASSLEFRGETQYF. The rearrangement links TRBV7-2 to TRBJ2-5; checking the TCRdb D call of TRBD1 is not possible without DNA. CDR1 SGHTA and CDR2 FQGNSA come from the germline V gene. This CDR3 region has 14 residues.

The gene calls are TRBV7-2 and TRBJ2-3; lacking DNA, the TRBD1 call made by TCRdb goes unchecked. This CDR3 has 15 residues. Germline V gene lookup returns CDR1 SGHTA and CDR2 FQGNSA. The CDR3 protein is CARSTRTGLGDTQYF.

The rearrangement joins TRBV20-1 to TRBJ1-3; the TCRdb D gene call, TRBD1, has no DNA to confirm it. The V gene's germline CDR1 is DFQATT and CDR2 SNEGSKA (reference sequence). This CDR3 spans 15 amino acids. This chain's CDR3 is CSARQPDSPGNTIYF.

The chain links TRBV6-6 to TRBJ2-7. The CDR3 extends over 14 amino acids. Germline lookup yields CDR1 MNHNY and CDR2 SVGAGI (reference sequence). The CDR3 sequence: CASSYPQAPYEQYF.

The CDR3 protein is CASSLGPAYGYTF. This chain links TRBV28 with TRBJ1-2. CDR3 size: 13 residues. Looked up from germline, CDR1 is MDHEN and CDR2 is SYDVKM.

This chain uses TRBV28 with TRBJ2-3. Germline V gene sequence: CDR1 MDHEN, CDR2 SYDVKM. This CDR3 has 14 residues. This chain's CDR3 is CASSFLAATDTQYF.

The J gene is TRBJ2-1, the V gene TRBV6-5; as DNA is missing, the TRBD1 call by TCRdb cannot be tested. Germline CDR1 reads MNHEY; CDR2 reads SVGAGI. This CDR3 has 18 amino acids. The CDR3 spells CASSYSGLQGGSYNEQFF.

This chain connects TRBV27 to TRBJ1-1. CDR1 and CDR2 (germline): MNHEY, SMNVEV (reference sequence). The CDR3 spans 12 residues. The CDR3 sequence is CASKRRGSEAFF.

The chain uses TRBV9 and TRBJ2-3; without DNA, the TCRdb call of TRBD2 cannot be checked. Looked up from germline, CDR1 is SGDLS and CDR2 is YYNGEE. The CDR3 sequence is 13 residues long. The chain's CDR3 is CASSSGTTDTQYF.

The chain couples TRBV20-1 to TRBJ2-7; absent DNA, TCRdb's TRBD1 call cannot be checked. Germline loops: CDR1 DFQATT, CDR2 SNEGSKA (reference sequence). The CDR3 covers 14 residues. The CDR3 region is CSARGGTGHYEQYF.